One sample yielded the 13 T cell receptor beta chains listed below, sequenced in a study of blood T cells in healthy people across ages. Sample-barcoded 5' priming and a J-beta primer mix drove a second PCR of 7 to 11 cycles. TCRdb reprocessed the 5' RACE reads via MiXCR and lists one record per CDR3 protein. The sample comprises under 1,000,000 distinct CDR3 sequences, under 40% of which are singletons, and 10% to 15% rests with the top ten. What was sequenced was blood. The receptors come from a young man in good health.

This clonotype has just a few counts. V gene TRBV10-3 combines with J gene TRBJ1-2; 7 positions match TRBD1. Trimming at V came to 7 bases and at J to 0 bases, leaving 8 bases not matched to a gene. The germline V gene has CDR1 ENHRY and CDR2 SYGVKD. The CDR3 has 15 amino acids. The CDR3 DNA reads as TGTGCCATCACCCCCGGGACAGATACTAACTATGGCTACACCTTC. Its protein is CAITPGTDTNYGYTF.

The chain carries TRBV20-1 and TRBJ1-5, with D perhaps TRBD1 (6 bases). From germline, CDR1 is DFQATT and CDR2 SNEGSKA (reference sequence). The CDR3 contains 17 residues. V gave up 0 bases and J gave up 2 bases, with 17 bases separating them. DNA of the CDR3: TGCAGTGCTAGAGATAGGAAGGGGGGGGAAGGCAATCAGCCCCAGCATTTT. It encodes CSARDRKGGEGNQPQHF.

V is TRBV28 and J is TRBJ1-1; a possible D gene is TRBD1 (6 bases). The CDR3 contains 15 residues. Trimming took 1 base from V and 1 from J, leaving 10 bases between them. The V gene's germline CDR1 is MDHEN and CDR2 SYDVKM. The CDR3 nucleotides are TGTGCCAGCAGTTTATCTGGACAGAGGAACACTGAAGCTTTCTTT. Protein sequence: CASSLSGQRNTEAFF.

This clonotype has just one count. This sequence joins TRBV4-1 and TRBJ1-2, with 7 positions matching TRBD1. The J segment lost 4 bases and the V segment lost 1 base, leaving 9 bases of the junction unmatched. CDR1 is MGHRA and CDR2 is YSYEKL in the germline V gene. The CDR3 covers 16 residues. The CDR3 DNA is TGCGCCAGCAGCCAAGCACCACTGACAGGGTTCTATGGCTACACCTTC. This translates into CASSQAPLTGFYGYTF.

V and J are TRBV20-1 and TRBJ1-1; 9 bases are shared with TRBD1. Germline V gene lookup returns CDR1 DFQATT and CDR2 SNEGSKA (reference sequence). This CDR3 has 14 residues. V lost 4 bases to trimming and J lost 3 bases; unmatched junction nucleotides: 6. CDR3 nucleotides: TGCAGTGCTACAGACAGGGGGTTGGACACTGAAGCTTTCTTT. Its translation: CSATDRGLDTEAFF.

This clonotype has only a few counts. The V and J genes are TRBV2 and TRBJ1-6; TRBD1 aligns across 11 bases. J gave up 1 base and V 6 bases, and 5 bases lay outside the gene matches. Per the germline V gene, CDR1 is SNHLY and CDR2 is FYNNEI. The CDR3 contains 17 residues. The CDR3 nucleotides read TGTGCCAGCAGACGGGGGACAGGGGGTTCCTATAATTCACCCCTCCACTTT. Its protein product is CASRRGTGGSYNSPLHF.

The chain combines TRBV9 with TRBJ2-7, with 9 bases identical to TRBD1. CDR3 length equals 18 residues. Germline-derived CDR1 and CDR2 are SGDLS and YYNGEE. V was pared by 4 bases and J by 7 bases, with 21 bases of the junction left unmatched. CDR3 sequence reads: CASSFSIWDRVSYNEQYF. CDR3 DNA sequence: TGTGCCAGCAGCTTTTCAATCTGGGACAGGGTCTCCTACAATGAGCAGTACTTC.

This clonotype appeared a few times. The V and J genes are TRBV6-5 and TRBJ2-3; TRBD2 might be the D (5 bases). The CDR3 length is 16 residues. The germline CDR1 and CDR2 sequences are MNHEY and SVGAGI. Trimming pared 0 bases from V and 0 bases from J, leaving 10 bases between. As DNA, the CDR3 is TGTGCCAGCAGTTACTCGGCGGGCCTAAGCACAGATACGCAGTATTTT. This sequence encodes CASSYSAGLSTDTQYF.

V and J are TRBV7-2 and TRBJ2-7; 14 positions agree with TRBD2. The CDR3 runs to 19 residues. Germline CDR1 SGHTA, CDR2 FQGNSA. The V gene end was trimmed by 5 bases and the J gene end by 1 base; junction bases not matched to a gene: 13. The CDR3: CASSKRAGTSGSLSYEQYF. As DNA, the CDR3 is TGTGCCAGCAGCAAACGAGCCGGGACTAGCGGGAGCTTATCCTACGAGCAGTACTTC.

Worth noting for this clonotype: Sequence at one end of the junction differs from germline and may be a read error. V gene TRBV7-9 combines with J gene TRBJ1-6; 7 bases agree with TRBD1. In germline, CDR1 is SEHNR, CDR2 FQNEAQ (reference sequence). This CDR3 contains 15 residues. The DNA for the CDR3 is TGTGCCAGCAGCGGAGGGACAGCGAGTAATTCACCCCCCCACTTT. Protein sequence: CASSGGTASNSPPHF.

This clonotype was recorded at least ten times. This chain uses TRBV7-2 with TRBJ1-4; a possible D gene is TRBD1 (5 bases). Germline-derived CDR1 and CDR2 are SGHTA and FQGNSA. V shed 5 bases and J shed 7 bases, with 17 bases lying between them. The CDR3 runs to 15 residues. CDR3 coding DNA: TGTGCCAGCAGCCCCGAGGCGGGGGACCCTGAAAAACTGTTTTTT. It encodes CASSPEAGDPEKLFF.

Ten or more counts support this clonotype. The chain carries TRBV9 and TRBJ1-2, with a possible D match to TRBD1 (5 bases). Germline CDR1 SGDLS, CDR2 YYNGEE. Trimming took off 3 bases at V and 6 bases at J, with 24 bases between the two ends. The CDR3 is 17 amino acids. CDR3 sequence reads: CASSARIRDPVGDGYTF. The CDR3 DNA is TGTGCCAGCAGCGCTAGAATCCGGGACCCCGTTGGCGATGGCTACACCTTC.

V gene TRBV15 combines with J gene TRBJ1-1; TRBD1 is a possible D gene (6 bases). Germline V gene lookup returns CDR1 LNHNV and CDR2 YYDKDF (reference sequence). V was shortened by 9 bases and J by 7 bases, with 21 bases between the two germline ends. CDR3 length: 14 residues. CDR3 bases: TGTGCCACGAGGAGAGGACAGCAAAGTTTTGAAGCTTTCTTT. Translated: CATRRGQQSFEAFF.